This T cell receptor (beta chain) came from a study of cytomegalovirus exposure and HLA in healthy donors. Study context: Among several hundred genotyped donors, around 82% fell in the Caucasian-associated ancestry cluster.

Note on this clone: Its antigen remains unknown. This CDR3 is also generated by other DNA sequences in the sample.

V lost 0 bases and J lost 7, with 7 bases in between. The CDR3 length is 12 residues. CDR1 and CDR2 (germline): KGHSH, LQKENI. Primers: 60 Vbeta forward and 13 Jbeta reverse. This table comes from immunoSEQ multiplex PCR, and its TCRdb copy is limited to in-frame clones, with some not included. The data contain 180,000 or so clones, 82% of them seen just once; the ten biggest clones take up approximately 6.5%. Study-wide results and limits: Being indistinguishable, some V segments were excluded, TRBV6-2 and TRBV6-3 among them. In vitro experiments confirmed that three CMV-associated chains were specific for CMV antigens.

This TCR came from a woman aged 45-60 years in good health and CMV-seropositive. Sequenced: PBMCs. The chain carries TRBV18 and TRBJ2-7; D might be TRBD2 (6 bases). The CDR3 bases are TGTGCCAGCTCACCACCGGGGGGAGAGCAGTACTTC. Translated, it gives CASSPPGGEQYF.